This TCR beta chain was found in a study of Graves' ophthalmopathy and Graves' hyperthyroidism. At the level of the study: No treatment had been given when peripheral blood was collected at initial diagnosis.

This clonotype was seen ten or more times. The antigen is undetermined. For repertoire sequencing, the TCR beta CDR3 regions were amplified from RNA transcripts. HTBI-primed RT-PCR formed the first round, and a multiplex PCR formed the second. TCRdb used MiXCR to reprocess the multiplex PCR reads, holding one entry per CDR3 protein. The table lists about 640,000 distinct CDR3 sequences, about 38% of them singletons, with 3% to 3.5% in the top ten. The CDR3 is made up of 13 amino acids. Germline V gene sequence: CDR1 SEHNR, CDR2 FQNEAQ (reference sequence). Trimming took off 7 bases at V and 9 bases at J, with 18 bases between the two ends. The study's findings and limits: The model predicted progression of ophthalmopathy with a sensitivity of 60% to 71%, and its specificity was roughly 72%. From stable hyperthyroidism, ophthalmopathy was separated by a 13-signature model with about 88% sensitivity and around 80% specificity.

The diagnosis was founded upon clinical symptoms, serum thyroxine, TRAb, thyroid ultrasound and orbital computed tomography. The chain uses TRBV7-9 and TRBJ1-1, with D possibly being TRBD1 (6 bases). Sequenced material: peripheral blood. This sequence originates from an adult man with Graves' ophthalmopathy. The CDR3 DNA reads TGTGCCAGCAAGGGGGGGTCCTACCCCCAAGCTTTCTTT. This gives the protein CASKGGSYPQAFF.